This TCR beta chain was captured in a study of blood T cell repertoires in COVID-19. Background on the study: Italy, Spain and the United States were the sources of the convalescent and acute COVID-19 samples. Sample material is recorded as cDNA or gDNA derived from T cells, B-cell-depleted T cells, or PBMCs.

How the authors handled the data: Amplification of reference gene primers provided the estimated nucleated cell counts. The method was immunoSEQ multiplex PCR; TCRdb's version includes in-frame clones alone and lacks a portion of them. That table gives V, J and clone size, and the DNA gave D and trimming. The sample carries fewer than 65,000 clones, about nine tenths recorded once. Trimming stripped 0 bases from V and 0 bases from J, with 7 bases between. Germline V gene lookup returns CDR1 SGDLS and CDR2 YYNGEE. The CDR3 runs to 15 residues. This receptor was identified in a human donor with acute or convalescent COVID-19. The donor label of this sample is uncertain. The rearrangement joins TRBV9 to TRBJ1-3; possibly TRBD1 for D (5 bases). Sequenced sample: peripheral blood. DNA for the CDR3: TGTGCCAGCAGCGTAGGACAGAGCTCTGGAAACACCATATATTTT. This codes for CASSVGQSSGNTIYF.